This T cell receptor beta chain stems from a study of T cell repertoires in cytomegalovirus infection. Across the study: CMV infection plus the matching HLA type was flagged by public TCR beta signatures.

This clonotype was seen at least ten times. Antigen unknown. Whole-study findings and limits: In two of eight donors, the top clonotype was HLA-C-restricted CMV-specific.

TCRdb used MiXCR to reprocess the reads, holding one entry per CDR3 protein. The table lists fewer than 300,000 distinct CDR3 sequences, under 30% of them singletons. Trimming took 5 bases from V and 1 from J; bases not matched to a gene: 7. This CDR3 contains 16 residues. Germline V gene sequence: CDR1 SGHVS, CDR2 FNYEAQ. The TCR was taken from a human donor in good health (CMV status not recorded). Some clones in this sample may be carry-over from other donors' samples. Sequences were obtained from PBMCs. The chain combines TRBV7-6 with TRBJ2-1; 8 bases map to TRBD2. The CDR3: CASSPEGGGSYNEQFF. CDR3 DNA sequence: TGTGCCAGCAGCCCGGAGGGCGGGGGGTCCTACAATGAGCAGTTCTTC.